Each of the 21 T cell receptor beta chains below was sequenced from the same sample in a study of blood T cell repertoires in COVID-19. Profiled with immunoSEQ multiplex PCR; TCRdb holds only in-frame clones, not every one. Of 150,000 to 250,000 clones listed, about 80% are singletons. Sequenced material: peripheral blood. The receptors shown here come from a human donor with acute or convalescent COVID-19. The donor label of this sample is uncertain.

The chain's CDR3 is CASCEYQETQYF. CDR3 nucleotide sequence: TGTGCCAGCTGTGAGTACCAAGAGACCCAGTACTTC. The V and J genes are TRBV18 and TRBJ2-5; D is uncertain. The germline V gene has CDR1 KGHSH and CDR2 LQKENI. The V end lost 7 bases, the J end lost 0 bases, and 6 bases lay between the germline ends. This CDR3 is 12 amino acids long.

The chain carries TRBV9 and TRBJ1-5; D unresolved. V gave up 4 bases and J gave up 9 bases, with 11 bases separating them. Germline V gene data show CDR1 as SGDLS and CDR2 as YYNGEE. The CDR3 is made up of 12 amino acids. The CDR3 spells CASSRLSGPQHF. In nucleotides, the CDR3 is TGTGCCAGCAGCCGGCTGTCGGGGCCCCAGCATTTT.

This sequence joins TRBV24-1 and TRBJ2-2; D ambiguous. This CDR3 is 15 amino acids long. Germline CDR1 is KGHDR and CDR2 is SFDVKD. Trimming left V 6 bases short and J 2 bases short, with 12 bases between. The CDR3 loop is CATSHPTLNTGELFF. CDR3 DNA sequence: TGTGCCACCAGTCATCCAACTCTTAACACCGGGGAGCTGTTTTTT.

CDR3 amino acids: CASIGDGNTIYF. Written as DNA, the CDR3 is TGTGCCAGCATAGGGGATGGAAACACCATATATTTT. The chain joins TRBV2 to TRBJ1-3; tentatively, D is TRBD1 (5 bases). The CDR3 spans 12 residues. Germline CDR1 reads SNHLY; CDR2 reads FYNNEI. The V end was cut by 7 bases, the J end by 3 bases, with 7 bases between. The whole variable domain, filled in from reference TRBV2 and TRBJ1-3, reads EPEVTQTPSHQVTQMGQEVILRCVPISNHLYFYWYRQILGQKVEFLVSFYNNEISEKSEIFDDQFSVERPDGSNFTLKIRSTKLEDSAMYFCASIGDGNTIYFGEGSWLTVV.

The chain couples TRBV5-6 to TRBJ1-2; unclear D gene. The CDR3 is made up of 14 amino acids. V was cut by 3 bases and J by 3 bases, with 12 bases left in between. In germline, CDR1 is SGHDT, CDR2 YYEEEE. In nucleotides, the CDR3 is TGTGCCAGCAGCTATCTAAACGGTGACTATGGCTACACCTTC. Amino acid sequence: CASSYLNGDYGYTF.

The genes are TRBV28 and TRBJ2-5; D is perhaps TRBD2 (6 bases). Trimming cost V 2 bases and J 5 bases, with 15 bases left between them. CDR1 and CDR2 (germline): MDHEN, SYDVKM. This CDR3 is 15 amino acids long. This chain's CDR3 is CASSLAGSRGETQYF. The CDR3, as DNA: TGTGCCAGCAGTTTAGCCGGGAGCCGAGGGGAGACCCAGTACTTC. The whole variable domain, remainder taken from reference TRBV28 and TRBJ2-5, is DVKVTQSSRYLVKRTGEKVFLECVQDMDHENMFWYRQDPGLGLRLIYFSYDVKMKEKGDIPEGYSVSREKKERFSLILESASTNQTSMYLCASSLAGSRGETQYFGPGTRLLVL.

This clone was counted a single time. Here the CDR3 DNA reads TGTGCCAGCTCACCATCCGAGGTTAGCTCCTACGAGCAGTACTTC. This encodes CASSPSEVSSYEQYF. V is TRBV18 and J is TRBJ2-7, with D uncertain. Germline-derived CDR1 and CDR2 are KGHSH and LQKENI. The CDR3 covers 15 residues. Trimming pared 2 bases from V and 0 bases from J, leaving 11 bases between.

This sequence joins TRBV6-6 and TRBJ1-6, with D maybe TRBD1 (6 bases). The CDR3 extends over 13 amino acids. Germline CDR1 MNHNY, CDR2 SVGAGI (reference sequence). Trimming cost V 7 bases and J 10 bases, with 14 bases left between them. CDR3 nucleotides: TGTGCCAGCACCCGGGACAACTGGTCACCCCTCCACTTT. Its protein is CASTRDNWSPLHF.

The DNA of the CDR3 is TGTGCCAGCTCCCGGGGGGGGCTTGGTACTTACGAGCAGTACTTC. Translation gives CASSRGGLGTYEQYF. The chain joins TRBV6-6 to TRBJ2-7; 8 nucleotides line up with TRBD2. Per the germline V gene, CDR1 is MNHNY and CDR2 is SVGAGI (reference sequence). The CDR3 spans 15 residues. V was clipped by 8 bases and J by 4 bases; unmatched bases: 13.

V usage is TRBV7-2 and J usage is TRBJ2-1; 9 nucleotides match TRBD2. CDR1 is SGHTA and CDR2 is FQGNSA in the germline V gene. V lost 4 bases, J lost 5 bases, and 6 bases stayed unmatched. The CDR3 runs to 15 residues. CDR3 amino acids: CASSSPGTSHNEQFF. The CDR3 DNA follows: TGTGCCAGCAGCTCTCCCGGGACTAGCCACAATGAGCAGTTCTTC.

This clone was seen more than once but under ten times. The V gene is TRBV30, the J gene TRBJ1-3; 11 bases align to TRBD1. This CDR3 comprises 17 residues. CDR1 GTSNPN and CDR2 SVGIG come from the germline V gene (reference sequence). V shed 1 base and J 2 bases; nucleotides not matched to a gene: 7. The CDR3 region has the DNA TGTGCCTGGAGTGGGACAGGGGGCGTTCTTACTGGAAACACCATATATTTT. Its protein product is CAWSGTGGVLTGNTIYF.

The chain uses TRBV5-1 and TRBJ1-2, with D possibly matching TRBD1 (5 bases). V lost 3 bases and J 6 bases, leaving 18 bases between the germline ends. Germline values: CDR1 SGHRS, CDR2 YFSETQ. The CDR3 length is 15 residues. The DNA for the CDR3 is TGCGCCAGCAGCTCCGGTGGGAGGGGATTCGATGGCTACACCTTC. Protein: CASSSGGRGFDGYTF.

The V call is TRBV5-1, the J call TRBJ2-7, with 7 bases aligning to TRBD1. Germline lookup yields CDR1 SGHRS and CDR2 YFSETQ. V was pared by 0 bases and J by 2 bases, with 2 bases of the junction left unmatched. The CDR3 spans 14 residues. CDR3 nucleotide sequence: TGCGCCAGCAGCTTGGACAGGGGTACCTACGAGCAGTACTTC. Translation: CASSLDRGTYEQYF.

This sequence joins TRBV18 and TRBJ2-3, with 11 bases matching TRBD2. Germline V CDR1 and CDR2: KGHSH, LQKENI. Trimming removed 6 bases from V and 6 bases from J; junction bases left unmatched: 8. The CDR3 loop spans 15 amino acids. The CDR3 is CASSPVAGGRDTQYF. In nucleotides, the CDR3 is TGTGCCAGCTCTCCCGTAGCGGGAGGGCGTGATACGCAGTATTTT. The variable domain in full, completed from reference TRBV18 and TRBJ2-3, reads NAGVMQNPRHLVRRRGQEARLRCSPMKGHSHVYWYRQLPEEGLKFMVYLQKENIIDESGMPKERFSAEFPKEGPSILRIQQVVRGDSAAYFCASSPVAGGRDTQYFGPGTRLTVL.

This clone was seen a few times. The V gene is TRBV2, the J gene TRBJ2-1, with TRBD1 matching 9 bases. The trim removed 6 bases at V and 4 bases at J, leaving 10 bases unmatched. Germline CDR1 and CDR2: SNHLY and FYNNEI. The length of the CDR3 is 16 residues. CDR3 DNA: TGTGCCAGCAGACCCTTGGACAGGGGAGAGTACAATGAGCAGTTCTTC. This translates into CASRPLDRGEYNEQFF.

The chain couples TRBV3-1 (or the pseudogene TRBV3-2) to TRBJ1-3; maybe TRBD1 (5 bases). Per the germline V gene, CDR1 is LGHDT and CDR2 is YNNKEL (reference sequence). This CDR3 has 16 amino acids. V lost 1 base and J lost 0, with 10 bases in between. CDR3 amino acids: CASSQVRQNSGNTIYF. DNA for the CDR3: TGTGCCAGCAGCCAAGTTCGACAGAACTCTGGAAACACCATATATTTT.

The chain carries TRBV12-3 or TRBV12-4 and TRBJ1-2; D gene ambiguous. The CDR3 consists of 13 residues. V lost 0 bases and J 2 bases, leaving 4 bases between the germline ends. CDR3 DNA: TGTGCCAGCAGTTTAGCCAGGAACTATGGCTACACCTTC. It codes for CASSLARNYGYTF.

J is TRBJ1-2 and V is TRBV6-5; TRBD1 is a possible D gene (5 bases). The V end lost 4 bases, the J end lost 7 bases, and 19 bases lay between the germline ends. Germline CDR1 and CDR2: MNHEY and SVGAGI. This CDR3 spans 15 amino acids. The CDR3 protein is CASSSPGGGSAGYTF. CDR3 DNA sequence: TGTGCCAGCAGTTCACCTGGGGGGGGGTCGGCTGGCTACACCTTC.

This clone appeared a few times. The CDR3 spells CASSFAKGETQYF. In DNA form, the CDR3 reads TGTGCCAGCAGCTTCGCGAAGGGGGAGACCCAGTACTTC. The chain combines TRBV7-2 with TRBJ2-5; a possible D gene is TRBD1 (5 bases). The germline V gene has CDR1 SGHTA and CDR2 FQGNSA. The CDR3 runs to 13 residues. The V and J ends lost 3 bases and 5 bases respectively, with 10 bases between them. The entire variable domain, with the rest obtained from reference TRBV7-2 and TRBJ2-5, is as follows: GAGVSQSPSNKVTEKGKDVELRCDPISGHTALYWYRQSLGQGLEFLIYFQGNSAPDKSGLPSDRFSAERTGGSVSTLTIQRTQQEDSAVYLCASSFAKGETQYFGPGTRLLVL.

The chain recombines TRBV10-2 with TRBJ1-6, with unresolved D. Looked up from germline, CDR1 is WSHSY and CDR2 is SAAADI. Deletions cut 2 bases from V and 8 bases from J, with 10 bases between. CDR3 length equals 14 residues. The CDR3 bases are TGCGCCAGCAGTGAGGGGCCCGGGGATTCACCCCTCCACTTT. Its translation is CASSEGPGDSPLHF.

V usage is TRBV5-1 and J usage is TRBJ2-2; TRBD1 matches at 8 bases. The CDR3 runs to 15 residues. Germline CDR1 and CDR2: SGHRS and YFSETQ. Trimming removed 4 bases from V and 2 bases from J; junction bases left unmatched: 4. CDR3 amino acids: CASSETGVNTGELFF. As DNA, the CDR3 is TGCGCCAGCAGCGAGACAGGGGTCAACACCGGGGAGCTGTTTTTT.